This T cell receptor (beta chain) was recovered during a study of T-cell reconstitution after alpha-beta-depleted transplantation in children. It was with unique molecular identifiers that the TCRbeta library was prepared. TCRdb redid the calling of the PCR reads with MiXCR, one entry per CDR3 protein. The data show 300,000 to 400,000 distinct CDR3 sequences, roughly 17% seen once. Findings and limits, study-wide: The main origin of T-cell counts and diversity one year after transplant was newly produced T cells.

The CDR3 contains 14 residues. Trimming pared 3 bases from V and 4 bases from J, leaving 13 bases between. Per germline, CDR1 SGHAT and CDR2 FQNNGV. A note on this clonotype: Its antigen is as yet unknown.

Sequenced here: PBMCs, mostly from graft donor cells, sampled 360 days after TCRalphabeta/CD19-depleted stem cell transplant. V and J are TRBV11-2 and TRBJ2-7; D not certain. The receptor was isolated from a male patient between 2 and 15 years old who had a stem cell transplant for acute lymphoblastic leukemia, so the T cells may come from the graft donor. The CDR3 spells CASSFSVGLYEQYF. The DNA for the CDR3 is TGTGCCAGCAGCTTTTCGGTGGGATTATACGAGCAGTACTTC. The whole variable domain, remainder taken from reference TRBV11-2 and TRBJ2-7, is EAGVAQSPRYKIIEKRQSVAFWCNPISGHATLYWYQQILGQGPKLLIQFQNNGVVDDSQLPKDRFSAERLKGVDSTLKIQPAKLEDSAVYLCASSFSVGLYEQYFGPGTRLTVT.